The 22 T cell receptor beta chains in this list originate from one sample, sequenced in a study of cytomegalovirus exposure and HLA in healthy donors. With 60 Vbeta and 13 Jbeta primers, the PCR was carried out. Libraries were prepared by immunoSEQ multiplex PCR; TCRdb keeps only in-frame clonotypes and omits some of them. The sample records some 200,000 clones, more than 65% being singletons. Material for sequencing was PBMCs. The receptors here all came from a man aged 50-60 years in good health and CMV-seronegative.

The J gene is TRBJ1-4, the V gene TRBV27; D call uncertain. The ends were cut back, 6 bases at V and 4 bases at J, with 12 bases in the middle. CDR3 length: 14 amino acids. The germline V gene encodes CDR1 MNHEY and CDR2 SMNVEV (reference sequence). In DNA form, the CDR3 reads TGTGCCAGCAGGTTAGAGGGATTTAATGAAAAACTGTTTTTT. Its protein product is CASRLEGFNEKLFF.

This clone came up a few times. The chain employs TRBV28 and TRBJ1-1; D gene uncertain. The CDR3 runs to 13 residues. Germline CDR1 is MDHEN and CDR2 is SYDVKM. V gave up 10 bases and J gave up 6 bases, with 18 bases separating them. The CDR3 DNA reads TGTGCCACCAGAGGAGGGTACGTCCCTGAAGCTTTCTTT. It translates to CATRGGYVPEAFF.

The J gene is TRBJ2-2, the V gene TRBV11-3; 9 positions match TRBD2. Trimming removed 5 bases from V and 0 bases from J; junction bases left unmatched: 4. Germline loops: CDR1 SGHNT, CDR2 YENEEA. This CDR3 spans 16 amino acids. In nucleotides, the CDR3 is TGTGCCAGCAGCCCCCGACTAGCGGCGAACACCGGGGAGCTGTTTTTT. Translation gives CASSPRLAANTGELFF.

The DNA of the CDR3 is TGCGCCAGCAGCCAAGATTGGGAGGGGCTCGGGAACACCATATATTTT. This encodes CASSQDWEGLGNTIYF. This chain uses TRBV4-1 with TRBJ1-3; perhaps TRBD1 as D (5 bases). The CDR3 extends over 16 amino acids. From germline, CDR1 is MGHRA and CDR2 YSYEKL. Between the trimmed V and J ends, which lost 0 bases and 7 bases, there was a span of 16 bases.

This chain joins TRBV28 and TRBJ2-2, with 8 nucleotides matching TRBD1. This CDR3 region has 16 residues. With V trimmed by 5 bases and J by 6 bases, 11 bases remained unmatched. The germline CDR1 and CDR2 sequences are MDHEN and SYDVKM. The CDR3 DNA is TGTGCCAGCAGTGCACGGAACAGGGGGTTCGCCGGGGAGCTGTTTTTT. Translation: CASSARNRGFAGELFF.

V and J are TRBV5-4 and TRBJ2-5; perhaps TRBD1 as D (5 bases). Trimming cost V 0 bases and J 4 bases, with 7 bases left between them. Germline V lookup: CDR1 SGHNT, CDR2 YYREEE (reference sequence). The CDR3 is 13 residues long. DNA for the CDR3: TGTGCCAGCAGCTTGGCGACAGCAGAGACCCAGTACTTC. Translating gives CASSLATAETQYF.

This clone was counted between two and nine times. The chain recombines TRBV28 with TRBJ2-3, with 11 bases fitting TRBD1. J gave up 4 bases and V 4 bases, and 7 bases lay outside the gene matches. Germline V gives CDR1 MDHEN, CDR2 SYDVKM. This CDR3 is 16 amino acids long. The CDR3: CASSSPGTGGSDTQYF. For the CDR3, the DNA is TGTGCCAGCAGTTCCCCCGGGACAGGGGGATCAGATACGCAGTATTTT.

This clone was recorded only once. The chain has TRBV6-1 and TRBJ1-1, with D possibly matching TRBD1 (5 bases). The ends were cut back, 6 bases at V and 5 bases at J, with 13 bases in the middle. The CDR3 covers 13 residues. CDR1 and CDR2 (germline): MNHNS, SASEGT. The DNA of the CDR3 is TGTGCCAGCAGAGGCAGGGCCCAAACTGAAGCTTTCTTT. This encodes CASRGRAQTEAFF.

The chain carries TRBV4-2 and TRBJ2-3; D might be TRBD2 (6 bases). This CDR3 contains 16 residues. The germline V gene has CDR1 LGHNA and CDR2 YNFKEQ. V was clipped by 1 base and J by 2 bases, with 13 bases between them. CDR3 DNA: TGTGCCAGCAGCCAAGGATTATTAGCGGACACAGATACGCAGTATTTT. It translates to CASSQGLLADTDTQYF.

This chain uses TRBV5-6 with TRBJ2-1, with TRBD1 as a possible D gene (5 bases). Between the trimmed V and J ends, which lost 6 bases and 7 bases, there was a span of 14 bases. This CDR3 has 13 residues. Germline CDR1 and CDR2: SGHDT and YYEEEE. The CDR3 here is CASKDTVKNEQFF. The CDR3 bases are TGTGCCAGCAAGGACACCGTGAAGAATGAGCAGTTCTTC.

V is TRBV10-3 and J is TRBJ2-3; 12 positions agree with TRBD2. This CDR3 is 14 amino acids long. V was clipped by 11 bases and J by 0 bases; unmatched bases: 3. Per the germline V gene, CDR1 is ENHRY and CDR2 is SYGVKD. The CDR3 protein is CALGTSGSTDTQYF. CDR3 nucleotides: TGTGCCCTCGGGACTAGCGGGAGCACAGATACGCAGTATTTT.

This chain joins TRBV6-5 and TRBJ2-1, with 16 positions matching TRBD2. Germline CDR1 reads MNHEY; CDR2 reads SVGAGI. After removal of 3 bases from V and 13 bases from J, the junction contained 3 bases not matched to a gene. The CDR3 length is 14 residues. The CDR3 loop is CASSYGTSGRAQFF. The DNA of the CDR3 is TGTGCCAGCAGTTATGGGACTAGCGGGAGGGCCCAGTTCTTC.

In DNA, the CDR3 is TGTGCCAGCTCAGAACGGGCGGGAGGGCCTCGCGCAGATACGCAGTATTTT. It encodes CASSERAGGPRADTQYF. The chain is built from TRBV18 and TRBJ2-3; 9 bases align to TRBD2. CDR1 is KGHSH, CDR2 LQKENI, per germline. V gave up 5 bases and J gave up 4 bases; unmatched junction bases: 13. CDR3 size: 17 residues.

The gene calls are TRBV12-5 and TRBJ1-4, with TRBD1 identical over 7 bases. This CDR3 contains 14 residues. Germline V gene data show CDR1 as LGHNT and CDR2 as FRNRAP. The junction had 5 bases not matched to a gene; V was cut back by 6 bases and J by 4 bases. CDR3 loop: CASGPRQGNEKLFF. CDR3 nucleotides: TGTGCTAGTGGCCCCCGACAGGGTAATGAAAAACTGTTTTTT.

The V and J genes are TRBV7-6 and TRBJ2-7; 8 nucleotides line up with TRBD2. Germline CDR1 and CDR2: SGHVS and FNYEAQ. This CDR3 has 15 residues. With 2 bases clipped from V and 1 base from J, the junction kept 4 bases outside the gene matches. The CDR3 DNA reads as TGTGCCAGCAGCTTATCGGGAGGGGAGTCCTACGAGCAGTACTTC. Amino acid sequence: CASSLSGGESYEQYF.

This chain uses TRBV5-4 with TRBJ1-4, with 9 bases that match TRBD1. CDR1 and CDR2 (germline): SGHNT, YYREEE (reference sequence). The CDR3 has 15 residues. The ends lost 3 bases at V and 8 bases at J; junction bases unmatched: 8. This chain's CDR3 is CASSSPGQGWEKLFF. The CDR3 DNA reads TGTGCCAGCAGCTCCCCGGGACAGGGTTGGGAAAAACTGTTTTTT.

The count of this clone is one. DNA for the CDR3: TGTGCCAGCAGTTTCGGGACTAGGGGGGTGACTAATGAAAAACTGTTTTTT. Translated: CASSFGTRGVTNEKLFF. V gene TRBV28 combines with J gene TRBJ1-4; TRBD1 is a possible D gene (6 bases). Trimming shortened V by 3 bases and J by 2 bases, and 16 bases separated the two germline ends. From germline, CDR1 is MDHEN and CDR2 SYDVKM. The CDR3 runs to 17 residues.

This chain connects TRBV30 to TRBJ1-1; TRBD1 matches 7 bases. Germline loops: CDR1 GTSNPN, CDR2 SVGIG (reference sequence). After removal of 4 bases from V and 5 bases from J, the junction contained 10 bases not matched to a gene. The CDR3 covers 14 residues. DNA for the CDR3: TGTGCCTGGAAACGGGACAGCGGGGGAACTGAAGCTTTCTTT. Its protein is CAWKRDSGGTEAFF.

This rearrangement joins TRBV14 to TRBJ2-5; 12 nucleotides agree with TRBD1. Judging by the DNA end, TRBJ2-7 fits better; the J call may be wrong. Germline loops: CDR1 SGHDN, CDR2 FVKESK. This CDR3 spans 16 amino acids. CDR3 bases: TGTGCCAGCAGCCAGGCAGGGACAGGGGGCCGAGGCGAGCAGTACTTC. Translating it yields CASSQAGTGGRGEQYF.

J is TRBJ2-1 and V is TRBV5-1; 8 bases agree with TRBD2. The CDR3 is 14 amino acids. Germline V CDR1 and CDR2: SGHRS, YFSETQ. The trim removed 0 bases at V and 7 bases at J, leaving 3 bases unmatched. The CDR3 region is CASSLVAGLNEQFF. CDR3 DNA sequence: TGCGCCAGCAGCTTGGTAGCGGGATTGAATGAGCAGTTCTTC. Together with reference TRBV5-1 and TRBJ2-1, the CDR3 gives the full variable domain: KAGVTQTPRYLIKTRGQQVTLSCSPISGHRSVSWYQQTPGQGLQFLFEYFSETQRNKGNFPGRFSGRQFSNSRSEMNVSTLELGDSALYLCASSLVAGLNEQFFGPGTRLTVL.

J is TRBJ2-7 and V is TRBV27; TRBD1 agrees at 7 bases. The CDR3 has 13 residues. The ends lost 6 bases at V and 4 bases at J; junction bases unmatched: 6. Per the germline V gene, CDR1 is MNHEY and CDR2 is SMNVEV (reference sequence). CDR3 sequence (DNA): TGTGCCAGCAGCTCGACAGGGCCGTACGAGCAGTACTTC. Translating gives CASSSTGPYEQYF.

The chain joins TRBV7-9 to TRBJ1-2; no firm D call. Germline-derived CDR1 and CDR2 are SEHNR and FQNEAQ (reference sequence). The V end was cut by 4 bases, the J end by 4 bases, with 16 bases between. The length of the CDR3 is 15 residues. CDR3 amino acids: CASSSVGGNGYGYTF. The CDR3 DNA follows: TGTGCCAGCAGCTCCGTTGGAGGTAATGGCTATGGCTACACCTTC. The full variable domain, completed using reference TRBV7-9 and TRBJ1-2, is DTGVSQNPRHKITKRGQNVTFRCDPISEHNRLYWYRQTLGQGPEFLTYFQNEAQLEKSRLLSDRFSAERPKGSFSTLEIQRTEQGDSAMYLCASSSVGGNGYGYTFGSGTRLTVV.